The source of this T cell receptor beta chain is a study of response to subunit inactivated influenza vaccine. Study-level points and caveats: There was a suggestion from the authors that each seasonal influenza vaccination recruits few new T cells.

CDR3 length equals 15 residues. Germline values: CDR1 SGHRS, CDR2 YFSETQ. Deletions cut 2 bases from V and 6 bases from J, with 18 bases between. TCRdb processed the RT-PCR reads anew with MiXCR; each CDR3 protein has one entry. This sample has roughly 500,000 distinct CDR3 sequences, with less than 25% found just once. As regards this clonotype: What it recognizes is unknown.

These data were also reused for a study on T cells expressing NK-cell markers. That work contributes: 5'RACE template switching with UMIs produced the TCR beta cDNA. The TCR beta repertoires originated in sorted CD3+CD56+NKG2C+, CD3+CD56+NKG2C- and CD3+CD56-NKG2C+ T cells. Sorting was restricted to alpha-beta TCR T cells by an anti-gamma-delta TCR antibody in several experiments.

The chain employs TRBV5-1 and TRBJ2-7; D is tentatively TRBD1 or TRBD2 (5 bases each). The source material was CD4+ T cells sorted from PBMCs, sampled 12 days after vaccination. The TCR originated in a man in his forties or fifties who received an inactivated influenza vaccine. CDR3 sequence: CASSFSTGTGTEQYF. CDR3 bases: TGCGCCAGCAGCTTCTCGACCGGGACCGGGACCGAGCAGTACTTC.